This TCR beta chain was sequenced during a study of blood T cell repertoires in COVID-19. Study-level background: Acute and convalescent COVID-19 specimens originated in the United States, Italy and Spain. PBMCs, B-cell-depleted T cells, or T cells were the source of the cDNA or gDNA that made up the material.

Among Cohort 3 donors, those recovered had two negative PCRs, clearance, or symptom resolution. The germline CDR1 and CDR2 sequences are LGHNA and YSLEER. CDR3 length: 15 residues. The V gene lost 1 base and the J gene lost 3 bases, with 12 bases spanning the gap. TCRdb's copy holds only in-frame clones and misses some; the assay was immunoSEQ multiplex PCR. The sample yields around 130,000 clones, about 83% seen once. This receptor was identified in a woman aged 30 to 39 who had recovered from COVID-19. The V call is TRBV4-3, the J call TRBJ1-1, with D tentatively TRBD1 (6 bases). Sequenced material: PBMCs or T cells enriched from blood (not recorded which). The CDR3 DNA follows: TGCGCCAGCAGCCAAGTTGACAGGCCGGACACTGAAGCTTTCTTT. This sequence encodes CASSQVDRPDTEAFF.